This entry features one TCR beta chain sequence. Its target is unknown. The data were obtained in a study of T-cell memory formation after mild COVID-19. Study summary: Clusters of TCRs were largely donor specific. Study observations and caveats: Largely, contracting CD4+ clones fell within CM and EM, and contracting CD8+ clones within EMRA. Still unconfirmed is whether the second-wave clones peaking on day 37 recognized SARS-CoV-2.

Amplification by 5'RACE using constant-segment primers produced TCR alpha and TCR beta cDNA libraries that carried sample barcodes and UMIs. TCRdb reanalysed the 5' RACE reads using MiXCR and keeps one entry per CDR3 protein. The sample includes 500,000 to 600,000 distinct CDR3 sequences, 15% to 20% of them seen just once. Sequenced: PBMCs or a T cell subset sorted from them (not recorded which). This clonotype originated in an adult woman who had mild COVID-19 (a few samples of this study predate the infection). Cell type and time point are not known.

In DNA, the CDR3 is TGCAGTGCTAGCGCCCGAGCTTCGAACACTGAAGCTTTCTTT. Amino acids: CSASARASNTEAFF. This rearrangement joins TRBV20-1 to TRBJ1-1; D gene unclear. Per germline, CDR1 DFQATT and CDR2 SNEGSKA (reference sequence). This CDR3 has 14 residues. V gave up 3 bases and J gave up 1 base, with 12 bases separating them.